The 15 T cell receptor beta chains listed next were all sequenced from one sample in a study of patients and donors after allogeneic stem cell transplantation (TCRdb year 2020). The library was obtained by RT-PCR. The sequencer was a NextSeq 550. TCRdb took the public reads, trimmed them with fastp at Q25, ran MiXCR for clone calling and kept in-frame beta chains. One record per CDR3 amino acid sequence lists the most common genes and DNA. This sample comprises 800,000 to 1,000,000 distinct CDR3 sequences, roughly 17% of them detected only once. Around 6% of the sample lies in the top ten. Sequenced sample: blood, either unsorted or a sorted T cell fraction (not recorded which). The source of these receptors is a human donor who was either an allogeneic HSCT recipient or a stem cell or donor lymphocyte infusion donor (not recorded which). It is not recorded whose cells these are; they may come from a transplant donor.

This clonotype was seen more than once but under ten times. The rearrangement links TRBV6-1 to TRBJ1-1, with 8 bases matching TRBD1. The V gene's germline CDR1 is MNHNS and CDR2 SASEGT. This CDR3 region has 18 residues. The junction had 20 bases not matched to a gene; V was cut back by 6 bases and J by 5 bases. CDR3 sequence: CASSTPTGTGGLGTEAFF. In DNA, the CDR3 is TGTGCCAGCAGCACGCCCACCGGGACAGGTGGTTTAGGGACTGAAGCTTTCTTT.

The rearrangement links TRBV30 to TRBJ2-3; perhaps TRBD1 as D (6 bases). The ends were cut back, 8 bases at V and 1 base at J, with 10 bases in the middle. Germline lookup yields CDR1 GTSNPN and CDR2 SVGIG (reference sequence). CDR3 length: 12 residues. The CDR3 region has the DNA TGTGCCCGTGGGGGCGGCACAGATACGCAGTATTTT. Translating it yields CARGGGTDTQYF.

The CDR3 bases are TGTGCCACGACGCAGGGCCGCCTGGGAAACACCATATATTTT. Translating it yields CATTQGRLGNTIYF. The J gene is TRBJ1-3, the V gene TRBV7-9, with D possibly TRBD1 on 5 matching bases. CDR1 is SEHNR, CDR2 FQNEAQ, per germline (reference sequence). V was pared by 10 bases and J by 4 bases, with 17 bases between. This CDR3 is 14 amino acids long.

This clonotype was counted only a few times. The V gene is TRBV29-1, the J gene TRBJ2-1; D is perhaps TRBD1 or TRBD2 (5 bases each). The CDR3 is 12 amino acids. V shed 7 bases and J shed 8 bases, with 15 bases lying between them. Germline V lookup: CDR1 SQVTM, CDR2 ANQGSEA. This CDR3 is CSGGIWVYEQFF. The CDR3, as DNA: TGCAGCGGGGGGATTTGGGTCTATGAGCAGTTCTTC.

The chain is built from TRBV20-1 and TRBJ1-1; D not resolved. CDR1 DFQATT and CDR2 SNEGSKA come from the germline V gene (reference sequence). V lost 5 bases and J 10 bases, leaving 14 bases between the germline ends. CDR3 size: 11 residues. This CDR3 reads CSARGQRGAFF. CDR3 in DNA: TGCAGTGCTCGGGGTCAAAGAGGAGCTTTCTTT.

The gene calls are TRBV20-1 and TRBJ2-1; 10 nucleotides line up with TRBD2. The CDR3 extends over 14 amino acids. Looked up from germline, CDR1 is DFQATT and CDR2 is SNEGSKA (reference sequence). V shed 5 bases, J shed 7 bases, and the junction held 8 bases outside the gene matches. DNA for the CDR3: TGCAGTGCTCTACCTAGCGGGGGTAGGAATGAGCAGTTCTTC. As protein: CSALPSGGRNEQFF.

The sample holds a few counts of this clonotype. The CDR3 reads CASSLASSGRQQFYGYTF. DNA of the CDR3: TGCGCCAGCAGCTTGGCCTCCTCCGGCAGACAGCAATTTTATGGCTACACCTTC. This chain connects TRBV5-1 to TRBJ1-2; a weak D match, TRBD1 (5 bases). The CDR3 spans 18 residues. Trimming removed 0 bases from V and 5 bases from J, with 23 bases in between. Germline V CDR1 and CDR2: SGHRS, YFSETQ.

This clonotype has only a few counts. This chain joins TRBV5-1 and TRBJ2-6, with D unclear. The V gene lost 2 bases and the J gene lost 5 bases, with 17 bases spanning the gap. The CDR3 totals 17 residues. Germline V gene lookup returns CDR1 SGHRS and CDR2 YFSETQ. In DNA, the CDR3 is TGCGCCAGCAGCTTATTACCTTCCCTTCTTAGGGCCAACGTCCTGACTTTC. Its translation is CASSLLPSLLRANVLTF.

In its sample, this clonotype was seen a few times. The chain recombines TRBV18 with TRBJ2-3; 9 bases are shared with TRBD2. V lost 3 bases, J lost 1 base, and 5 bases stayed unmatched. The CDR3 has 16 residues. Germline lookup yields CDR1 KGHSH and CDR2 LQKENI. CDR3 region: CASSPVAGERTDTQYF. The DNA for the CDR3 is TGTGCCAGCTCACCGGTAGCGGGAGAGCGCACAGATACGCAGTATTTT.

The chain uses TRBV5-8 and TRBJ1-1; the D gene is possibly TRBD1 (5 bases). Germline CDR1 and CDR2: SGHTS and YDEGEE. The germline V and J ends were trimmed by 4 bases and 6 bases, with 19 bases remaining between them. The CDR3 covers 15 residues. The CDR3 DNA follows: TGTGCCAGCAGCCGGGGTGGGGGTCCGCTCGCTGAAGCTTTCTTT. Translating it yields CASSRGGGPLAEAFF.

The chain recombines TRBV28 with TRBJ2-7; D remains ambiguous. V was shortened by 6 bases and J by 6 bases, with 12 bases between the two germline ends. Germline V gives CDR1 MDHEN, CDR2 SYDVKM. The CDR3 covers 12 residues. CDR3 DNA sequence: TGTGCCAGCAGCCTCAGGAAGGGCGAGCAGTACTTC. As protein: CASSLRKGEQYF.

This clonotype has a handful of counts. This sequence joins TRBV12-3 or TRBV12-4 and TRBJ2-7; 7 bases are shared with TRBD2. Germline trimming cut 3 bases from V and 2 bases from J; bases unmatched to any gene: 4. This CDR3 is built from 14 residues. The CDR3 loop is CASSFTAGAYEQYF. In DNA, the CDR3 is TGTGCCAGCAGTTTTACGGCGGGGGCCTACGAGCAGTACTTC.

The chain joins TRBV20-1 to TRBJ1-1, with TRBD1 as a possible D gene (5 bases). V was clipped by 5 bases and J by 1 base, with 14 bases between them. The germline gives CDR1 DFQATT, CDR2 SNEGSKA (reference sequence). The CDR3 spans 14 residues. This CDR3 is CSAARRVRNTEAFF. The CDR3 DNA is TGCAGTGCTGCCCGCAGGGTTCGGAACACTGAAGCTTTCTTT.

This clonotype showed up just a few times. The chain carries TRBV12-3 or TRBV12-4 and TRBJ2-1; 9 positions agree with TRBD2. V shed 4 bases, J shed 9 bases, and the junction held 10 bases outside the gene matches. The CDR3 spans 15 residues. The CDR3 here is CASSSDSGRTVEQFF. CDR3 nucleotides: TGTGCCAGCAGTTCTGATAGCGGGAGAACCGTTGAGCAGTTCTTC.

The rearrangement links TRBV11-3 to TRBJ2-2; 11 bases are a match to TRBD1. V lost 7 bases to trimming and J lost 6 bases; unmatched junction nucleotides: 7. The CDR3 consists of 15 residues. Looked up from germline, CDR1 is SGHNT and CDR2 is YENEEA. In DNA form, the CDR3 reads TGTGCCAGCAAATTTGGACAGGGGGCCGCCGGGGAGCTGTTTTTT. This codes for CASKFGQGAAGELFF.